The present TCR beta chain was sequenced within a study of Graves' ophthalmopathy and Graves' hyperthyroidism. Study-level findings and limits: Appearing in blood as well were most expanded thyroid clonotypes above 0.001 frequency. With about 71% sensitivity and about 74% specificity, the model predicted ophthalmopathy progression.

Germline V gives CDR1 SGHTA, CDR2 FQGNSA. CDR3 length: 14 amino acids. Trimming removed 4 bases from V and 8 bases from J; junction bases left unmatched: 5. Additional autoimmune diseases, uncontrolled infections, pregnancy or lactation disqualified patients. Amplification targeted the TCR beta CDR3 regions, with RNA transcripts as the source material. The authors performed first-round RT-PCR with HTBI primers and then a second-round multiplex PCR. TCRdb re-analysed the multiplex PCR reads in MiXCR, keeping a single row per CDR3 protein. The table lists a few hundred thousand distinct CDR3 sequences, about a sixth of them singletons. This clonotype was detected many times. The target antigen is unknown.

Sequencing was done on a sample of peripheral blood. The TCR comes from a woman aged 18-29 years with Graves' ophthalmopathy. The chain uses TRBV7-2 and TRBJ1-6; 7 positions match TRBD1. The CDR3, as DNA: TGTGCCAGCAGCTCAGACAGGGCCTATTCACCCCTCCACTTT. Its protein product is CASSSDRAYSPLHF.